These T cell receptor beta chains were read from a single sample in a study of blood T cell repertoires in COVID-19. Data came from immunoSEQ multiplex PCR; TCRdb stores just in-frame clones and leaves some out. The sample lists about 180,000 clones, 86% seen once, with 2.5% to 3.5% in the top ten. Sequenced material: peripheral blood. These receptors were collected from a young woman with active or convalescent COVID-19. The CDR3 runs from the conserved cysteine through the conserved F or W. Each record gives: V gene, clone size, J gene, D gene, CDR3 DNA, CDR3 protein. The D gene is left open where the match is weak. Part of the rows lack a size; the others show once, few, many or a class for expanded clones.

TRBV27	.	TRBJ2-1	TRBD2	TGTGCCAGCAGTTTAGGCTTCGGGACTAGCAAGGATGAGCAGTTCTTC	CASSLGFGTSKDEQFF
TRBV14	.	TRBJ1-4	.	TGTGCCAGCAGCCAAGATCGGACAGTCGGTCGGGAAAAACTGTTTTTT	CASSQDRTVGREKLFF
TRBV28	.	TRBJ2-1	TRBD1	TGTGCCAGCAGTTTATACCCCCCCTCTGGACAGGTTCAAGACAATGAGCAGTTCTTC	CASSLYPPSGQVQDNEQFF
TRBV5-1	.	TRBJ2-1	.	TGCGCCAGCAGCTTGGTAATCGGGGTGGGACAAGATGAGCAGTTCTTC	CASSLVIGVGQDEQFF
TRBV11-2	.	TRBJ2-7	.	TGTGCCAGCAGCTTAAGAGCGGGTGGGGGTTACGAGCAGTACTTC	CASSLRAGGGYEQYF
TRBV28	few	TRBJ1-4	TRBD1	TGTGCCAGCAGCCGTGATAGGGACAGGGGGCGCAGGGATGAAAAACTGTTTTTT	CASSRDRDRGRRDEKLFF
TRBV5-1	.	TRBJ2-1	TRBD1	TGCGCCAGCAGCCTAGGACAGGGCTATTTGTATGAGCAGTTCTTC	CASSLGQGYLYEQFF
TRBV5-1	.	TRBJ2-1	.	TGCGCCAGCAGCCCGTTCATTAGGGGCGAGCAGTTCTTC	CASSPFIRGEQFF
TRBV5-1	.	TRBJ1-1	TRBD1	TGCGCCAGCAGCCCGGGACAGCTGTCCACTGAAGCTCTCTTT	CASSPGQLSTEALF
TRBV28	.	TRBJ1-5	.	TGTGCCAGCAGTGTTTTGAGACTCCGGACAGCAGAGTATCAGCCCCAGCATTTT	CASSVLRLRTAEYQPQHF
TRBV28	.	TRBJ2-7	TRBD1	TGTGCCAGCCGAACCGGGACAGTTGCCTACGAGCAGTACTTC	CASRTGTVAYEQYF
TRBV10-2	.	TRBJ1-5	TRBD1	TGCGCCAGCAAGACAGGGGGCTATAGCAATCAGCCCCAGCATTTT	CASKTGGYSNQPQHF
TRBV7-9	.	TRBJ1-1	TRBD1	TGTGCCAGCAGCTGGCCCACGAGGGCAGGGGGTATGAACACTGAAGCTTTCTTT	CASSWPTRAGGMNTEAFF
TRBV19	once	TRBJ2-1	TRBD2	TGTGCCAGTACCATGGGAGGGCGGAGGAATGAGCAGTTCTTC	CASTMGGRRNEQFF
TRBV12-3/TRBV12-4	few	TRBJ1-1	.	TGTGCCAGCAAACCCAGGGGTGTCACTGAAGCTTTCTTT	CASKPRGVTEAFF
TRBV19	.	TRBJ1-1	.	TGTGCCAGTAGCCATTCCCCGCGGGGGAAAGGAAACACTGAAGCTTTCTTT	CASSHSPRGKGNTEAFF
TRBV10-3	once	TRBJ2-3	TRBD2	TGTGCCACCTCTAGCGGGGGCACAGATACGCAGTATTTT	CATSSGGTDTQYF
TRBV5-5	few	TRBJ1-2	.	TGTGCCAGCAGCTTTTCTACCCCAGGCTATGGCTACACCTTC	CASSFSTPGYGYTF
TRBV5-5	.	TRBJ1-5	.	TGTGCCAGCAGCTTGGCTGTAAATCAGCCCCAGCATTTT	CASSLAVNQPQHF
TRBV3-1/TRBV3-2	few	TRBJ2-1	TRBD2	TGTGCCAGCAGCCCCGAAGAGCGGGGGGGCCTTAATGAGCAGTTCTTC	CASSPEERGGLNEQFF
TRBV7-9	.	TRBJ1-2	TRBD1	TGTGCCAGCAGCTGGGACAGCTATGGCTACACCTTC	CASSWDSYGYTF
TRBV18	.	TRBJ2-5	TRBD2	TGTGCCAGCTCACCACTTCCATCTAGCGGCCAAGAGACCCAGTACTTC	CASSPLPSSGQETQYF
TRBV6-6	few	TRBJ1-2	TRBD1	TGTGCCGGGCGACAGGGGATGGATGGCTACACCTTC	CAGRQGMDGYTF
TRBV3-1/TRBV3-2	.	TRBJ2-2	.	TGTGCCAGCAGCCACGTATCTGGGCAGAACACCGGGGAGCTGTTTTTT	CASSHVSGQNTGELFF
TRBV2	.	TRBJ1-1	.	TGTGCCAGCAGTGATTGGGGGGGAGGCACTGAAGCTTTCTTT	CASSDWGGGTEAFF
TRBV5-4	once	TRBJ2-3	TRBD2	TGTGCCAGCAGCCCCCCTCGCGGGGGGCTAAGCACAGATACGCAGTATTTT	CASSPPRGGLSTDTQYF
TRBV19	.	TRBJ1-1	.	TGTGCCAGTACCGGGGGGAACACTGAAGCTTTCTTT	CASTGGNTEAFF
TRBV7-9	.	TRBJ1-1	.	TGTGCCAGCAGCTGGGGTGCGGGGAACACTGAAGCTTTCTTT	CASSWGAGNTEAFF
TRBV2	.	TRBJ2-1	.	TGTGCCAGCAGTGTGGCGTTCAGGTGGCAGTTCTTC	CASSVAFRWQFF
TRBV5-6	once	TRBJ2-2	.	TGTGCCAGCAGCTCCTATAGACGGGACACCGGGGAGCTGTTTTTT	CASSSYRRDTGELFF
TRBV11-3	.	TRBJ1-4	.	TGTGCCAGCAGCTCCCGAGGGCGGAAGAATGAAAAACTGTTTTTT	CASSSRGRKNEKLFF
TRBV15	.	TRBJ1-1	.	TGTGCCACCAGCAGAGATATGGAGTCAAGTTCAGCTTTCTTT	CATSRDMESSSAFF
TRBV15	few	TRBJ2-7	.	TGTGCCACCAGCAGAGAATTCGAGACAGCTTCCTACGAGCAGTACTTC	CATSREFETASYEQYF
TRBV10-2	.	TRBJ1-4	TRBD1	TGCGCCAGCAGTGAAAGGACAGGGGAGCGAAAACTGTTTTTT	CASSERTGERKLFF
TRBV2	.	TRBJ1-1	TRBD1	TGTGCCAGCAGTTTTACTCAGGGGGTAGACACTGAAGCTTTCTTT	CASSFTQGVDTEAFF
TRBV12-3/TRBV12-4	.	TRBJ1-1	.	TGTGCCAGCAGTCGGGAGGCTGAAGCTTTCTTT	CASSREAEAFF
TRBV5-6	.	TRBJ2-7	.	TGTGCCAGCAGCATGACGGGGTCGGGTTTGGACGAGCAGTACTTC	CASSMTGSGLDEQYF
TRBV19	.	TRBJ2-7	.	TGTGCCAGTAGTATGGGGCTGAAGAGCTCCTACGAGCAGTACTTC	CASSMGLKSSYEQYF
TRBV4-1	.	TRBJ2-1	.	TGCGCCAGCAGCCAAGAGGAAGAGGGCGCCGGTGAGCAGTTCTTC	CASSQEEEGAGEQFF
TRBV7-2	once	TRBJ2-7	TRBD2	TGTGCCAGCAGCTTACTAGCGGGGGGTTTCGACGAGCAGTACTTC	CASSLLAGGFDEQYF
TRBV14	.	TRBJ2-2	.	TGTGCCAGCAGCGAGTTGCGGGACTCATCGAACACCGGGGAGCTGTTTTTT	CASSELRDSSNTGELFF
TRBV3-1/TRBV3-2	.	TRBJ2-1	TRBD2	TGTGCCAGCAGCCAAGATCGGGGGGGTGTAAGTGAGCAGTTCTTC	CASSQDRGGVSEQFF
TRBV14	.	TRBJ1-1	.	TGTGCCAGCAGCTTTCAGGGCGAGAACACTGAAGCTTTCTTT	CASSFQGENTEAFF
TRBV2	.	TRBJ1-5	.	TGTGCCAGCAGGGGGGGAGGGGTTGCGAATCAGCCCCAGCATTTT	CASRGGGVANQPQHF
TRBV18	.	TRBJ2-4	.	TGTGCCAGCTCACCTGAGAGGGGAGGTGGAAACATTCAGTACTTC	CASSPERGGGNIQYF